The 19 T cell receptor beta chains given below trace back to one sample, sequenced in a study of identical twins. TCRdb reanalysed the 5' RACE reads using MiXCR and keeps one entry per CDR3 protein. The table has some 660,000 distinct CDR3 sequences, approximately 9% seen once. These data also formed part of another study, on yellow fever vaccine responses in identical twins.

Specimen: PBMCs. These receptors originate from a woman aged 18-35 years in good health.

The J gene is TRBJ2-1, the V gene TRBV5-1; TRBD1 aligns across 7 bases. This CDR3 is built from 16 residues. The V and J ends lost 3 bases and 5 bases, in that order; junction bases with no gene match: 11. The germline V gene has CDR1 SGHRS and CDR2 YFSETQ. CDR3: CASSSQPGQLNNEQFF. For the CDR3, the DNA is TGCGCCAGCAGCTCACAGCCGGGACAGCTAAACAATGAGCAGTTCTTC.

The CDR3 region is CASSTGGDTIYF. The DNA of the CDR3 is TGTGCCAGCAGCACAGGGGGGGACACCATATATTTT. The rearrangement links TRBV3-1 to TRBJ1-3; TRBD1 aligns across 8 bases. J gave up 8 bases and V 5 bases, and 2 bases lay outside the gene matches. The CDR3 runs to 12 residues. Germline CDR1 LGHDT, CDR2 YNNKEL (reference sequence).

This clonotype appeared many times. This chain links TRBV11-2 with TRBJ2-1; no reliable D call. The CDR3 loop spans 12 amino acids. V dropped 5 bases and J dropped 8 bases, with 10 bases sitting between them. The germline CDR1 and CDR2 sequences are SGHAT and FQNNGV. CDR3 region: CASSNSVHEQFF. The CDR3, as DNA: TGTGCCAGCAGCAACAGTGTACATGAGCAGTTCTTC.

This clonotype has a count of ten or more. This chain joins TRBV24-1 and TRBJ2-1; tentatively, D is TRBD2 (7 bases). The CDR3 has 16 amino acids. The germline V gene has CDR1 KGHDR and CDR2 SFDVKD. Trimming removed 9 bases from V and 1 base from J, with 18 bases in between. The chain's CDR3 is CATGPTGGSSYNEQFF. The CDR3 DNA reads TGTGCCACCGGGCCTACGGGGGGCAGTTCCTACAATGAGCAGTTCTTC.

This clonotype was recorded many times. The V and J genes are TRBV20-1 and TRBJ2-5; a weak D match, TRBD2 (6 bases). The CDR3 covers 15 residues. Between the trimmed V and J ends, which lost 2 bases and 5 bases, there was a span of 18 bases. The germline CDR1 and CDR2 sequences are DFQATT and SNEGSKA (reference sequence). The CDR3 spells CSARSPLAHRETQYF. The CDR3 DNA is TGCAGTGCTAGATCTCCACTAGCCCACAGGGAGACCCAGTACTTC.

This clonotype was seen many times. The CDR3 region is CSASRSGGPQHF. As DNA, the CDR3 is TGCAGTGCTAGCCGGTCGGGGGGGCCCCAGCATTTT. V usage is TRBV20-1 and J usage is TRBJ1-5; the D gene is possibly TRBD1 (5 bases). The V gene lost 3 bases and the J gene lost 9 bases, with 12 bases spanning the gap. The CDR3 totals 12 residues. Germline assignment: CDR1 DFQATT and CDR2 SNEGSKA (reference sequence).

This clonotype was detected many times. The chain recombines TRBV29-1 with TRBJ2-7; D perhaps matches TRBD1 (6 bases). Germline V gene lookup returns CDR1 SQVTM and CDR2 ANQGSEA. V shed 4 bases and J shed 6 bases, with 16 bases lying between them. The CDR3 has 13 residues. The CDR3 reads CSVASDRRSEQYF. In DNA form, the CDR3 reads TGCAGCGTTGCCTCAGACAGGAGATCCGAGCAGTACTTC.

In its sample, this clonotype was seen many times. The CDR3 loop is CASSPRDSSVAKNIQYF. The DNA for the CDR3 is TGTGCCAGCAGCCCTAGGGACAGTTCAGTGGCCAAAAACATTCAGTACTTC. The V call is TRBV3-1, the J call TRBJ2-4; TRBD1 aligns across 7 bases. The V and J ends lost 4 bases and 1 base, in that order; junction bases with no gene match: 10. The V gene's germline CDR1 is LGHDT and CDR2 YNNKEL (reference sequence). The CDR3 is 17 residues long.

This clonotype has a count of ten or more. This chain links TRBV7-2 with TRBJ2-7; 8 bases line up with TRBD1. This CDR3 is built from 13 residues. With V trimmed by 5 bases and J by 7 bases, 7 bases remained unmatched. Germline-derived CDR1 and CDR2 are SGHTA and FQGNSA. CDR3 region: CASSPTGEGEQYF. The CDR3 DNA reads as TGTGCCAGCAGCCCGACAGGGGAAGGGGAGCAGTACTTC.

This clonotype has just a few counts. The chain couples TRBV10-3 to TRBJ1-2, with a weak D call TRBD1 (6 bases). CDR1 and CDR2 (germline): ENHRY, SYGVKD. The CDR3 loop spans 12 amino acids. V was cut by 7 bases and J by 1 base, with 7 bases left in between. The CDR3 is CAIMDSNYGYTF. The DNA for the CDR3 is TGTGCCATCATGGACAGTAACTATGGCTACACCTTC.

This clonotype appeared a few times. The chain combines TRBV20-1 with TRBJ2-5; 8 bases map to TRBD1. V shed 6 bases and J 1 base; nucleotides not matched to a gene: 7. The CDR3 runs to 14 residues. CDR1 is DFQATT, CDR2 SNEGSKA, per germline (reference sequence). CDR3 sequence: CSAYHDRGQETQYF. The CDR3 DNA sequence: TGCAGTGCCTACCACGACAGGGGCCAAGAGACCCAGTACTTC.

The gene calls are TRBV6-1 and TRBJ2-7; tentatively, D is TRBD1 (5 bases). The CDR3 runs to 13 residues. CDR1 and CDR2 (germline): MNHNS, SASEGT. V was cut by 7 bases and J by 6 bases, with 16 bases left in between. The CDR3 nucleotides read TGTGCCAGCAACAGCGACAGTTTCTCCGAGCAGTACTTC. The encoded protein is CASNSDSFSEQYF.

This clonotype was seen at least ten times. The rearrangement joins TRBV7-2 to TRBJ1-2; possibly TRBD1 for D (6 bases). There are 12 residues in the CDR3. The V end lost 5 bases, the J end lost 5 bases, and 9 bases lay between the germline ends. In germline, CDR1 is SGHTA, CDR2 FQGNSA. CDR3 sequence (DNA): TGTGCCAGCAGCCTGCAGGGGTATGGCTACACCTTC. The encoded protein is CASSLQGYGYTF.

The V call is TRBV24-1, the J call TRBJ2-2; D is unclear. Trimming pared 4 bases from V and 3 bases from J, leaving 23 bases between. This CDR3 spans 19 amino acids. Germline V gene lookup returns CDR1 KGHDR and CDR2 SFDVKD. Here the CDR3 DNA reads TGTGCCACCAGTGACCCCCTCGGCCAGGCTTTTTCGTACACCGGGGAGCTGTTTTTT. This sequence encodes CATSDPLGQAFSYTGELFF.

The V gene is TRBV15, the J gene TRBJ2-3; D ambiguous. Germline CDR1 and CDR2: LNHNV and YYDKDF (reference sequence). The CDR3 length is 14 residues. V lost 1 base, J lost 6 bases, and 11 bases lay in between. CDR3 sequence (DNA): TGTGCCACCAGCAGAGCCCGGGCGCCGGATACGCAGTATTTT. This codes for CATSRARAPDTQYF.

The chain recombines TRBV28 with TRBJ1-3, with D possibly matching TRBD1 (5 bases). Per germline, CDR1 MDHEN and CDR2 SYDVKM. This CDR3 contains 17 residues. The ends were cut back, 6 bases at V and 0 bases at J, with 18 bases in the middle. The CDR3 DNA reads TGTGCCAGCAGGCCCCCCCCCGGTAGGGGCTCTGGAAACACCATATATTTT. Translating it yields CASRPPPGRGSGNTIYF.

In this sample, this clonotype turned up a few times. The chain joins TRBV18 to TRBJ2-2; 9 nucleotides agree with TRBD1. The CDR3 loop spans 18 amino acids. CDR1 is KGHSH, CDR2 LQKENI, per germline. The trim removed 5 bases at V and 5 bases at J, leaving 15 bases unmatched. CDR3 region: CASSEKTTGGGNTGELFF. CDR3 nucleotide sequence: TGTGCCAGCTCAGAGAAGACTACAGGGGGCGGCAATACCGGGGAGCTGTTTTTT.

This clonotype was detected many times. The chain uses TRBV28 and TRBJ2-1; D is unresolved. CDR3 size: 12 residues. V lost 3 bases, J lost 10 bases, and 10 bases lay in between. Germline loops: CDR1 MDHEN, CDR2 SYDVKM. CDR3 amino acids: CASSLAQGEQFF. CDR3 coding DNA: TGTGCCAGCAGTTTGGCTCAAGGGGAGCAGTTCTTC.

This clonotype was seen more than once but under ten times. The V gene is TRBV24-1, the J gene TRBJ2-1; D gene ambiguous. Germline CDR1 is KGHDR and CDR2 is SFDVKD. V lost 7 bases and J 0 bases, leaving 15 bases between the germline ends. CDR3 length: 16 amino acids. CDR3 in DNA: TGTGCCACCAGGGGTAGATTCAATAGCTCCTACAATGAGCAGTTCTTC. It specifies CATRGRFNSSYNEQFF.